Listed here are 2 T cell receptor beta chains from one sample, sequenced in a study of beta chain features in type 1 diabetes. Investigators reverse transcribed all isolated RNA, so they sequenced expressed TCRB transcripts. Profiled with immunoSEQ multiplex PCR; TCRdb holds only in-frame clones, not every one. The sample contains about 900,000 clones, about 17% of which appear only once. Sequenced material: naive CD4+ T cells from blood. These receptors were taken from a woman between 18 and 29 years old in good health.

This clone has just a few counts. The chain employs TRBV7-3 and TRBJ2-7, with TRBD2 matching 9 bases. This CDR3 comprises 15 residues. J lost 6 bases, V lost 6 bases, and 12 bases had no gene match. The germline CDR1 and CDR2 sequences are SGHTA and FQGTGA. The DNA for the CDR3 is TGTGCCAGCAGTGCAGTCCAGGGACTAGCTGTCGAGCAGTACTTC. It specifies CASSAVQGLAVEQYF.

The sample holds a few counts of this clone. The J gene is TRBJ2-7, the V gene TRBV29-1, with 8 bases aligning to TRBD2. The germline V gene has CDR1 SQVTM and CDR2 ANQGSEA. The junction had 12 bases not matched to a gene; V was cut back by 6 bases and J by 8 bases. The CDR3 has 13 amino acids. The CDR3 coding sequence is TGCAGCGTCGCACTAGCGGTTAATGACAAGCAGTACTTC. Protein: CSVALAVNDKQYF.